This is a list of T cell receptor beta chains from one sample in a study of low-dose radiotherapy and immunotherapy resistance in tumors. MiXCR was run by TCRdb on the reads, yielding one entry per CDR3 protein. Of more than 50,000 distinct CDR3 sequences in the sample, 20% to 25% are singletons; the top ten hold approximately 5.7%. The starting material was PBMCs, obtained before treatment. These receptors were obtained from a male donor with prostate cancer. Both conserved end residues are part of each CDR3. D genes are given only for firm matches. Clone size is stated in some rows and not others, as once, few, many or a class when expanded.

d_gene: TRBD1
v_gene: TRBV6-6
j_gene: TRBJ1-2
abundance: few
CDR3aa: CASSYAGQTNYGYTF
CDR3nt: TGTGCCAGCAGTTACGCGGGACAGACTAACTATGGCTACACCTTC

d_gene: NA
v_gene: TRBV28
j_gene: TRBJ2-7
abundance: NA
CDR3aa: CASSRTRGGASSYEQYF
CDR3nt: TGTGCCAGCAGCAGAACCAGGGGGGGAGCTAGCTCCTACGAGCAGTACTTC

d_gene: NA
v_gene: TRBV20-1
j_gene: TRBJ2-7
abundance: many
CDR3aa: CSAQGTDPYEQYF
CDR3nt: TGCAGTGCCCAAGGGACGGATCCTTACGAGCAGTACTTC

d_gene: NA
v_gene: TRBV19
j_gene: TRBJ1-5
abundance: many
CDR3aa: CASTKEAQGGNQPQHF
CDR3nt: TGTGCCAGTACTAAAGAGGCACAGGGTGGCAATCAGCCCCAGCATTTT

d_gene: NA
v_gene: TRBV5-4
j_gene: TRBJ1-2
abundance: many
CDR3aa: CASSFWGALGDGYTF
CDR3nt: TGTGCCAGCAGCTTTTGGGGGGCGCTTGGAGATGGCTACACCTTC

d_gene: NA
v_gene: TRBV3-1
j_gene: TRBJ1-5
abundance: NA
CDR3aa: CASSQVRGPQHF
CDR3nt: TGTGCCAGCAGCCAAGTGCGGGGGCCCCAGCATTTT

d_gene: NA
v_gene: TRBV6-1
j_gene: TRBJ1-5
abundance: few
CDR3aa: CASSEGTVIDQPQHF
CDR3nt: TGTGCCAGCAGTGAAGGGACAGTAATTGATCAGCCCCAGCATTTT

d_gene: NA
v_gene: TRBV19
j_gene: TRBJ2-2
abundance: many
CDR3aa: CASRGSGTNTGELFF
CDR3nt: TGTGCCAGTAGGGGTAGCGGAACGAACACCGGGGAGCTGTTTTTT

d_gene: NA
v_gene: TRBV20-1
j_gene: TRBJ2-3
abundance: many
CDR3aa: CSARPFSGEVQLTDTQYF
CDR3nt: TGCAGTGCTAGGCCTTTCTCGGGGGAGGTTCAGCTCACAGATACGCAGTATTTT

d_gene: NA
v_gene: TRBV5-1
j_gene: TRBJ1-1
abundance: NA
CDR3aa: CASSSQGSTEAFF
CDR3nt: TGCGCCAGCAGCTCGCAGGGGAGCACTGAAGCTTTCTTT

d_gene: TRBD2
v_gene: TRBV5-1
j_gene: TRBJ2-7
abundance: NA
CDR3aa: CASSFAAGGSYNEQYF
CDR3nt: TGCGCCAGCAGCTTCGCAGCGGGAGGCTCCTACAATGAGCAGTACTTC

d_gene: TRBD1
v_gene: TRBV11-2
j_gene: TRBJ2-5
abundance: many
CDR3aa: CASSFPGQAQETQYF
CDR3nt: TGTGCCAGCAGCTTCCCCGGACAGGCACAAGAGACCCAGTACTTC